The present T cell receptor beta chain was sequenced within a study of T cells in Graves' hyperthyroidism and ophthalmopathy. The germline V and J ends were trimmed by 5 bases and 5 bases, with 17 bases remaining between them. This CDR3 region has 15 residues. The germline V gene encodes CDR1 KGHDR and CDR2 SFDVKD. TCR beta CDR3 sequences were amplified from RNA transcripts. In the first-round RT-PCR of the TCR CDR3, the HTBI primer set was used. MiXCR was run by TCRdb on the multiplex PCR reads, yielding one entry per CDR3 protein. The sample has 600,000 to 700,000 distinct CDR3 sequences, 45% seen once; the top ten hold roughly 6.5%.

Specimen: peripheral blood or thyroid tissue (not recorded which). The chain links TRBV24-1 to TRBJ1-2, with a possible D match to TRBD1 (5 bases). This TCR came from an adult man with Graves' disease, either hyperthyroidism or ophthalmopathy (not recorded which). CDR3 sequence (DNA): TGTGCCACCAGTGCTAGGGTTGCCGGGGGATATGGCTACACCTTC. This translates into CATSARVAGGYGYTF.